Presented here are 20 T cell receptor beta chains from one specimen sequenced in a study of blood T cell repertoires in COVID-19. Clones were sequenced by immunoSEQ multiplex PCR, and TCRdb holds only the in-frame ones, with some missing. The table lists 150,000 or so clones, over 70% of them singletons, with about 5% in the top ten. The specimen sequenced was PBMCs or T cells enriched from blood (not recorded which). These receptors originate from a man between 65 and 85 years old who had been exposed to COVID-19.

The chain couples TRBV18 to TRBJ2-5; 9 nucleotides agree with TRBD1. CDR3 length: 15 amino acids. Germline trimming cut 3 bases from V and 4 bases from J; bases unmatched to any gene: 6. In germline, CDR1 is KGHSH, CDR2 LQKENI. The CDR3 nucleotides are TGTGCCAGCTCACCTCAGACAGGGGGTGGAGAGACCCAGTACTTC. Translating it yields CASSPQTGGGETQYF.

Concerning this clone itself: One end of the junction fails to match germline, which may point to a read error. The genes are TRBV15 and TRBJ1-3; maybe TRBD1 (6 bases). Looked up from germline, CDR1 is LNHNV and CDR2 is YYDKDF (reference sequence). The CDR3 totals 15 residues. The CDR3 bases are TGTGCCACCAGTAGAGTACAGGGTTCTGGAAACACCATATATTTT. It translates to CATSRVQGSGNTIYF.

This chain joins TRBV10-2 and TRBJ2-3; D unresolved. V lost 3 bases, J lost 3 bases, and 7 bases lay in between. CDR1 is WSHSY and CDR2 is SAAADI in the germline V gene. The CDR3 sequence is 13 residues long. The CDR3, as DNA: TGCGCCAGCAGTGAACCAGTGACAGATACGCAGTATTTT. Translated, it gives CASSEPVTDTQYF.

This clone was seen just once. The gene calls are TRBV6-4 and TRBJ1-1; maybe TRBD1 (5 bases). The V end lost 2 bases, the J end lost 4 bases, and 17 bases lay between the germline ends. Germline lookup yields CDR1 MRHNA and CDR2 SNTAGT. The CDR3 sequence is 16 residues long. Here the CDR3 reads CASSDHRQGRVTEAFF. The CDR3 DNA reads TGTGCCAGCAGTGACCATCGCCAGGGTAGGGTCACTGAAGCTTTCTTT.

V gene TRBV12-5 combines with J gene TRBJ1-5, with 7 positions matching TRBD1. Germline CDR1 reads LGHNT; CDR2 reads FRNRAP. With 4 bases clipped from V and 3 bases from J, the junction kept 9 bases outside the gene matches. CDR3 size: 16 residues. CDR3 nucleotide sequence: TGTGCTAGTGGTTCCGACAGGGTAGGTAACAATCAGCCCCAGCATTTT. This sequence encodes CASGSDRVGNNQPQHF.

In this sample, this clone turned up once. The chain is built from TRBV6-5 and TRBJ1-4; no definite D call. V lost 6 bases and J lost 7, with 12 bases in between. This CDR3 region has 13 residues. From germline, CDR1 is MNHEY and CDR2 SVGAGI. The CDR3 region has the DNA TGTGCCAGCAGGGGCCTAGCGGGTGAAAAACTGTTTTTT. Translating it yields CASRGLAGEKLFF.

This rearrangement joins TRBV6-5 to TRBJ1-2; D call uncertain. With 10 bases removed from V and 8 bases from J, the gap between germline ends came to 20 bases. CDR1 and CDR2 (germline): MNHEY, SVGAGI. CDR3 length: 13 residues. CDR3 in amino acids: CATFTPATFGYTF. The DNA of the CDR3 is TGTGCCACCTTTACCCCAGCGACTTTCGGCTACACCTTC.

J is TRBJ2-5 and V is TRBV18; tentative D call: TRBD1 (5 bases). Trimming cost V 3 bases and J 4 bases, with 9 bases left between them. Germline V CDR1 and CDR2: KGHSH, LQKENI. The CDR3 extends over 13 amino acids. Written as DNA, the CDR3 is TGTGCCAGCTCACCCCCAGGGCCAGAGACCCAGTACTTC. It is translated as CASSPPGPETQYF.

This chain joins TRBV28 and TRBJ1-1; the D gene is possibly TRBD1 (6 bases). Germline CDR1 reads MDHEN; CDR2 reads SYDVKM. The V gene lost 8 bases and the J gene lost 4 bases, with 20 bases spanning the gap. The CDR3 totals 15 residues. CDR3 residues: CASWETTGKATEAFF. The CDR3 DNA reads as TGTGCCAGCTGGGAAACCACAGGGAAGGCCACTGAAGCTTTCTTT. Based on the CDR3 plus reference TRBV28 and TRBJ1-1, the full variable domain is DVKVTQSSRYLVKRTGEKVFLECVQDMDHENMFWYRQDPGLGLRLIYFSYDVKMKEKGDIPEGYSVSREKKERFSLILESASTNQTSMYLCASWETTGKATEAFFGQGTRLTVV.

The J gene is TRBJ1-3, the V gene TRBV5-1; 7 bases fit TRBD1. Trimming cost V 4 bases and J 0 bases; bases outside gene matches: 7. This CDR3 has 16 amino acids. Germline V CDR1 and CDR2: SGHRS, YFSETQ. For the CDR3, the DNA is TGCGCCAGCAGCACGGGACAGCCAAGCTCTGGAAACACCATATATTTT. Translated, it gives CASSTGQPSSGNTIYF.

The CDR3 sequence: CASSPAGSGDTGELFF. The DNA for the CDR3 is TGTGCCAGCAGCCCGGCTGGGAGCGGAGACACCGGGGAGCTGTTTTTT. The chain uses TRBV11-3 and TRBJ2-2, with D possibly matching TRBD2 (5 bases). Trimming shortened V by 5 bases and J by 3 bases, and 16 bases separated the two germline ends. CDR1 is SGHNT, CDR2 YENEEA, per germline. There are 16 residues in the CDR3.

This CDR3 is CASSPKQGQGGSPLHF. The CDR3 region has the DNA TGTGCCAGCTCACCCAAACAGGGGCAAGGCGGGTCACCCCTCCACTTT. The chain recombines TRBV18 with TRBJ1-6, with 7 nucleotides matching TRBD1. CDR1 is KGHSH, CDR2 LQKENI, per germline. There are 16 residues in the CDR3. V lost 3 bases and J lost 10; bases outside the gene matches: 12.

The V and J genes are TRBV27 and TRBJ2-7; D unresolved. CDR3 size: 15 residues. V lost 4 bases and J lost 2, with 15 bases in between. CDR1 is MNHEY, CDR2 SMNVEV, per germline (reference sequence). CDR3 in DNA: TGTGCCAGCAGTTCTGAGCCCGCGAAGCCCTACGAGCAGTACTTC. Its protein product is CASSSEPAKPYEQYF.

The chain joins TRBV19 to TRBJ1-2; 8 positions agree with TRBD1. The CDR3 totals 16 residues. Per the germline V gene, CDR1 is LNHDA and CDR2 is SQIVND (reference sequence). The junction had 12 bases not matched to a gene; V was cut back by 6 bases and J by 3 bases. As DNA, the CDR3 is TGTGCCAGTAGAAAAGAGACAGGGGAATCTGACTATGGCTACACCTTC. Residues: CASRKETGESDYGYTF.

This rearrangement joins TRBV13 to TRBJ2-7; 8 positions match TRBD1. V trimming: 5 bases; J trimming: 4 bases; junction bases outside the gene matches: 1. The CDR3 extends over 12 amino acids. CDR1 and CDR2 from the germline V gene are PRHDT and FYEKMQ (reference sequence). CDR3 coding DNA: TGTGCCAGCAGCCGGGACAGGTACGAGCAGTACTTC. Translated, it gives CASSRDRYEQYF.

The V call is TRBV7-6, the J call TRBJ1-2, with D possibly matching TRBD1 (6 bases). CDR3 size: 13 residues. Trimming took 5 bases from V and 9 from J, leaving 16 bases between them. From germline, CDR1 is SGHVS and CDR2 FNYEAQ. The chain's CDR3 is CASSLSMDSSYTF. The CDR3 nucleotides are TGTGCCAGCAGCCTATCCATGGACAGTAGCTACACCTTC.

The chain is built from TRBV4-3 and TRBJ1-2; no definite D call. Trimming pared 1 base from V and 8 bases from J, leaving 5 bases between. Germline lookup yields CDR1 LGHNA and CDR2 YSLEER. This CDR3 has 11 amino acids. CDR3 in amino acids: CASSQAGGYTF. In DNA, the CDR3 is TGCGCCAGCAGCCAAGCGGGAGGCTACACCTTC.

This chain joins TRBV6-5 and TRBJ1-2; D ambiguous. Germline V lookup: CDR1 MNHEY, CDR2 SVGAGI. V was pared by 6 bases and J by 4 bases, with 12 bases between. This CDR3 has 13 amino acids. In nucleotides, the CDR3 is TGTGCCAGCAGAGATGACACAAGCTATGGCTACACCTTC. Its protein product is CASRDDTSYGYTF.

The V gene is TRBV2, the J gene TRBJ2-7; 7 bases agree with TRBD2. CDR3 size: 12 residues. J lost 3 bases, V lost 8 bases, and 4 bases had no gene match. The germline gives CDR1 SNHLY, CDR2 FYNNEI. CDR3 DNA: TGTGCCAGCGCCTCGGGGGGCTACGAGCAGTACTTC. Protein sequence: CASASGGYEQYF.

This clone came up once. CDR3 nucleotides: TGTGCCACCACGACTAGCGGCTCCTACAATGAGCAGTTCTTC. The encoded protein is CATTTSGSYNEQFF. The V call is TRBV11-2, the J call TRBJ2-1; TRBD2 agrees at 9 bases. Trimming cost V 10 bases and J 0 bases; bases outside gene matches: 4. Germline CDR1 and CDR2: SGHAT and FQNNGV. This CDR3 is 14 amino acids long.